This paragraph reports one TCR beta chain. Antigen: not known. The method was immunoSEQ multiplex PCR; TCRdb's version includes in-frame clones alone and lacks a portion of them. The sample has about 120,000 clones, over 85% seen once. This CDR3 region has 9 residues. This specimen comes from a study of graft-versus-host responses after intestinal transplantation. Notes on the study in general: High graft-versus-host to host-versus-graft clonal ratios were found in allografts of patients who had graft-donor T cell macrochimerism.

This sequence was found in a human donor who received an intestinal transplant. The rearrangement uses TRBV21-1 and TRBJ2-4. TRBV21-1 is shown as a pseudogene. The sample here was unstimulated CD4+ T cells sorted from spleen or lymph node cells, taken before intestinal transplant. The CDR3 sequence: CASSNIQYF. The CDR3 bases are TGTGCCAGCAGCAACATTCAGTACTTC.